This T cell receptor beta chain was recorded in a study of cytomegalovirus exposure and HLA in healthy donors. Study-wide results and caveats: It was 150 to 200 TCR beta chains that were listed as cytomegalovirus-associated.

PCR primers comprised 60 Vbeta and 13 Jbeta primers. The repertoire was sequenced with immunoSEQ multiplex PCR; TCRdb's copy has only in-frame clones and lacks some. The table includes about 120,000 clones, 81% detected once. Regarding this clone: What it binds is not known.

Trimming pared 4 bases from V and 3 bases from J, leaving 14 bases between. There are 14 residues in the CDR3. The sequence was collected from a young man in good health and CMV-seronegative. The rearrangement joins TRBV5-3 to TRBJ2-7; a weak D match, TRBD1 (5 bases). TRBV5-3 is an open reading frame, and its role is uncertain. Source material: PBMCs. DNA for the CDR3: TGTGCCAGAAGCCGAGAAACAGGATACTACGAGCAGTACTTC. Residues: CARSRETGYYEQYF.